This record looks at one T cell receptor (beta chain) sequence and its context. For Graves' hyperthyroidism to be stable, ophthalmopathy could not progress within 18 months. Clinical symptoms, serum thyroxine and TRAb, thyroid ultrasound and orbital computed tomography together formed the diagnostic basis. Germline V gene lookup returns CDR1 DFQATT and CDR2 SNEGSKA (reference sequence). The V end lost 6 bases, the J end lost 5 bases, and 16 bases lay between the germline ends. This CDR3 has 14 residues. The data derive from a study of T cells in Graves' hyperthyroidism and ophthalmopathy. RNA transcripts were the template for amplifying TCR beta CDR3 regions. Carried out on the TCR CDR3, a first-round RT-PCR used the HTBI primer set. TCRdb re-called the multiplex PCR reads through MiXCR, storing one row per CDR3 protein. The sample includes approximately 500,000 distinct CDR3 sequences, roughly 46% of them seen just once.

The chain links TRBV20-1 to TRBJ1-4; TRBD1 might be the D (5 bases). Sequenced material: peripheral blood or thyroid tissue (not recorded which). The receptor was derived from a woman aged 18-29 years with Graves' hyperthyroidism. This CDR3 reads CSARRGSYNEKLFF. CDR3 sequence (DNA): TGCAGTGCAAGGCGGGGGAGCTACAATGAAAAACTGTTTTTT.